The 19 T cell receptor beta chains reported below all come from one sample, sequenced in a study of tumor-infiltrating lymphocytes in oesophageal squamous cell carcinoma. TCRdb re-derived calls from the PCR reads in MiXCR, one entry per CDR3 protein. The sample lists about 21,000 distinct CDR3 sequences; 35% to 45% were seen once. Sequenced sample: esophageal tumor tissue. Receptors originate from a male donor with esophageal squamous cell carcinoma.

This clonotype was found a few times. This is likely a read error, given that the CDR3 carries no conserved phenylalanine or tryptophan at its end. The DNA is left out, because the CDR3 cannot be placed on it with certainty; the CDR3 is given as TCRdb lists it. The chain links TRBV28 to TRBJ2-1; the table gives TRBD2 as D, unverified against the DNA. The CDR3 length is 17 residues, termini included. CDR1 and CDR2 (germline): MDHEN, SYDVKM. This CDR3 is CASRRLIGTNYGYTFGS.

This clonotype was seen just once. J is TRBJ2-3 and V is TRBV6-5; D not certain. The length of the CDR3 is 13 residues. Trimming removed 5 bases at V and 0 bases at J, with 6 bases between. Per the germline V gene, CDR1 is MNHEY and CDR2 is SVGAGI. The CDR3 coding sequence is TGTGCCAGCAGTACATCTAGCACAGATACGCAGTATTTT. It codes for CASSTSSTDTQYF.

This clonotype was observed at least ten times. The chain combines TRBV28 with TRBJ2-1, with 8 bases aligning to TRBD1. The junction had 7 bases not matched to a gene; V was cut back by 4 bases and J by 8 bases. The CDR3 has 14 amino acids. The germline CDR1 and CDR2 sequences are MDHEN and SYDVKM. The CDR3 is CASSSWTGLDEQFF. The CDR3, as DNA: TGTGCCAGCAGTTCCTGGACAGGGTTGGATGAGCAGTTCTTC.

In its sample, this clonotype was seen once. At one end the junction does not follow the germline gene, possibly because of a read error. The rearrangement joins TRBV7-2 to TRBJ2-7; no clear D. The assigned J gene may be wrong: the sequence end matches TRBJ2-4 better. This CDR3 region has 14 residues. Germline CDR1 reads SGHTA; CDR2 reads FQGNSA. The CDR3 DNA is TGTGCCAGCAACTTAGTTAGACCCCATAACATTCAGTACTTC. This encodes CASNLVRPHNIQYF.

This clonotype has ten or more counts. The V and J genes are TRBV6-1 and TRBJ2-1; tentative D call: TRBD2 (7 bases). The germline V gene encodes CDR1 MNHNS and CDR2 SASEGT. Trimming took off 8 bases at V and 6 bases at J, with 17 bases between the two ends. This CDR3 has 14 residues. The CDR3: CASWIGGAGNEQFF. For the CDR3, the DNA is TGTGCCAGCTGGATTGGGGGGGCGGGCAATGAGCAGTTCTTC.

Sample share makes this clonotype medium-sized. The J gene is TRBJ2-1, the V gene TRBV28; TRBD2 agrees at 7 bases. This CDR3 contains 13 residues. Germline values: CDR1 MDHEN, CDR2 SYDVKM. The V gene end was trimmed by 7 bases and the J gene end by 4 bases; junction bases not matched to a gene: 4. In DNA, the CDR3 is TGTGCCAGCACTGGGGGACTATACAATGAGCAGTTCTTC. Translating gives CASTGGLYNEQFF.

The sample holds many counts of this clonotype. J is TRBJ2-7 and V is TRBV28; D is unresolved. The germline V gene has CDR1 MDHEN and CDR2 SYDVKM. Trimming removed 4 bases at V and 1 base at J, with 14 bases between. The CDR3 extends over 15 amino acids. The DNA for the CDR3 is TGTGCCAGCAGTTCTGAAGGGCTCAAGTCCTACGAGCAGTACTTC. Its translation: CASSSEGLKSYEQYF.

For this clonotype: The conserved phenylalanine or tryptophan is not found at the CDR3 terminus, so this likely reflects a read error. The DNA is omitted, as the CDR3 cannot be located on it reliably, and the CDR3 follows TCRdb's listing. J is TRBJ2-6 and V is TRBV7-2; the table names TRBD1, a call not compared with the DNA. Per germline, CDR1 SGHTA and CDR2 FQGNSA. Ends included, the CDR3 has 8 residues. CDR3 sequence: CASTLTGS.

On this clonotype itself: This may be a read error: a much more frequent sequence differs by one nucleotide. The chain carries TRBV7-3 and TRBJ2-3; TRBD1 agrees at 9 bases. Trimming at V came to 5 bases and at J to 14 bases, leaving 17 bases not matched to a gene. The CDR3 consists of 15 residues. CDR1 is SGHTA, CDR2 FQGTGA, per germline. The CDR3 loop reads CASSRGQGSTGELYF. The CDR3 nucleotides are TGTGCCAGCAGCCGGGGACAGGGTAGCACCGGGGAGCTGTATTTT.

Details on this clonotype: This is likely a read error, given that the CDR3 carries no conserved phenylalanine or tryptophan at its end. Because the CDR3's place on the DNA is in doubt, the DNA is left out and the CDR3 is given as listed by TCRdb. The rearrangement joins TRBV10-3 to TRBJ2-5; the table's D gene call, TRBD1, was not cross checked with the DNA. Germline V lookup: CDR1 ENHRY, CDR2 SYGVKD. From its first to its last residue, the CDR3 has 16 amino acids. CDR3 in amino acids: CAISGGQGFYGYTFGS.

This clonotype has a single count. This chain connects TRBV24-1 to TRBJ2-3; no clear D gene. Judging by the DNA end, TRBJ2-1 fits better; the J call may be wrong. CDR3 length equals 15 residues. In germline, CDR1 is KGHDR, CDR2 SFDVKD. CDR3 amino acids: CATSDLEAVSNEQFF. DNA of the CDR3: TGTGCCACCAGTGATTTAGAGGCAGTATCCAATGAGCAGTTCTTC.

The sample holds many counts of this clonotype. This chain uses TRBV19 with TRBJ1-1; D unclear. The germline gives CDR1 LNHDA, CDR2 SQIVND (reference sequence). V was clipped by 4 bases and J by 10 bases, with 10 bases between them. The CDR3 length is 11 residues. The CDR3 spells CASSTPYGAFF. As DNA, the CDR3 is TGTGCCAGTAGTACCCCCTACGGAGCTTTCTTT.

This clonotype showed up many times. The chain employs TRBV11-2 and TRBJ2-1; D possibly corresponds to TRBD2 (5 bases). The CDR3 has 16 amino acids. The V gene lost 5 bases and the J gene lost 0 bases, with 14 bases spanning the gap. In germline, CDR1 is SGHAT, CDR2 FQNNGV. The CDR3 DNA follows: TGTGCCAGCAGCCCAACGAGGGAAAGCTCCTACAATGAGCAGTTCTTC. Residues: CASSPTRESSYNEQFF. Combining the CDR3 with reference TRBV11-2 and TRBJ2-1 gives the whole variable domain EAGVAQSPRYKIIEKRQSVAFWCNPISGHATLYWYQQILGQGPKLLIQFQNNGVVDDSQLPKDRFSAERLKGVDSTLKIQPAKLEDSAVYLCASSPTRESSYNEQFFGPGTRLTVL.

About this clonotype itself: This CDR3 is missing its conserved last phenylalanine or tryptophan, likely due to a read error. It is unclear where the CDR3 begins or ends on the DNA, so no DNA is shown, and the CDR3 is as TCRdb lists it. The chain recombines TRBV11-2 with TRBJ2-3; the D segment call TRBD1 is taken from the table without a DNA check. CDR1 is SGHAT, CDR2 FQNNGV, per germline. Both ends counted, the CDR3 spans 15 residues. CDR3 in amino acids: CASSPTGGTEAFFGQ.

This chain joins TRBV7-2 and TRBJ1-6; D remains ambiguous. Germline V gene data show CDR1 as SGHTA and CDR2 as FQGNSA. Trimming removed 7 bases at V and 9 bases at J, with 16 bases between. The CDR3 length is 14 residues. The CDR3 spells CASTFSQNLSPLHF. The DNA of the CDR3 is TGTGCCAGCACCTTCAGCCAGAACCTTTCACCCCTCCACTTT.

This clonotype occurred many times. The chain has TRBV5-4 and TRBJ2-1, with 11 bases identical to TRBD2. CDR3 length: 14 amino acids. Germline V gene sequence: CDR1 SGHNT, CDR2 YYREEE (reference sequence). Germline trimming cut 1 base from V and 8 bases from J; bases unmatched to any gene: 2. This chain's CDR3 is CASSLTSGRDEQFF. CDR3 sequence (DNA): TGTGCCAGCAGCTTGACTAGCGGGAGAGATGAGCAGTTCTTC.

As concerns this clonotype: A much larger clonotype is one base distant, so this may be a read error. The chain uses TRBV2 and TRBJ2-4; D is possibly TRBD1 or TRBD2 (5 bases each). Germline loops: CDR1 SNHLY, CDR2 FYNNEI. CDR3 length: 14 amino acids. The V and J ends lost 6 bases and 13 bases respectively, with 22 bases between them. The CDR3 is CASRPGRYDNEQYF. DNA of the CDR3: TGTGCCAGCAGACCGGGGCGGTACGACAATGAGCAGTACTTC. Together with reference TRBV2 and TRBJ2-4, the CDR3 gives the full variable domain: EPEVTQTPSHQVTQMGQEVILRCVPISNHLYFYWYRQILGQKVEFLVSFYNNEISEKSEIFDDQFSVERPDGSNFTLKIRSTKLEDSAMYFCASRPGRYDNEQYFGAGTRLSVL.

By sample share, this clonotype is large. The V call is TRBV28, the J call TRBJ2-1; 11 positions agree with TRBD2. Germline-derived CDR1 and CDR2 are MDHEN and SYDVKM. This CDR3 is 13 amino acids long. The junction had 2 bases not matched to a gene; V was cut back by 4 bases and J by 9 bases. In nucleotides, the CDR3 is TGTGCCAGCAGTTGGGGGACTAGCGGTGAGCAGTTCTTC. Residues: CASSWGTSGEQFF.

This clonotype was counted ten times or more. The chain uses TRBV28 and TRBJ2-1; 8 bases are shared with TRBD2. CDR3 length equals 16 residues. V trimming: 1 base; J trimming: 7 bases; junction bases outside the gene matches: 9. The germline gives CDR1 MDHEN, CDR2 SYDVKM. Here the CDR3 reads CASSLYNRGGGNEQFF. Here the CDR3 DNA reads TGTGCCAGCAGTTTATATAACCGGGGGGGGGGAAATGAGCAGTTCTTC.